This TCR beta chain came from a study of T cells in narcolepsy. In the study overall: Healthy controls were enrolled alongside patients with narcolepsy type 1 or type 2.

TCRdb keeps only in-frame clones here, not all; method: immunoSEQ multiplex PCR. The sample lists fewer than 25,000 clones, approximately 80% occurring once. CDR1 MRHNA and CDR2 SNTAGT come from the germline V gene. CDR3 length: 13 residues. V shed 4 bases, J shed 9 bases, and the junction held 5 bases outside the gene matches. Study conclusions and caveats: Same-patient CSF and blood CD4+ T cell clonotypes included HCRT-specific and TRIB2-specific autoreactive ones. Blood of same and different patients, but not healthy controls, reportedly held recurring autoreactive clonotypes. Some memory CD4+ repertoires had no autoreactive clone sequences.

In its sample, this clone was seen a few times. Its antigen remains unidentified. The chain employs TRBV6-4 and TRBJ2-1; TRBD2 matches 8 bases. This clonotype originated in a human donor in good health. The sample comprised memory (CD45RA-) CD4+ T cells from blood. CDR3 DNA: TGTGCCAGCAGTGGTCTACGGGGGGGTGAGCAGTTCTTC. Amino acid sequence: CASSGLRGGEQFF.